This T cell receptor (beta chain) emerged from a study of CD8+ T cells in alopecia areata. Study-wide context: Affected scalp percentage set treated patients' severity scores.

Treatment of the sample: oral pan-JAK inhibitor, 5-10 mg twice daily. This CDR3 contains 19 residues. With 5 bases clipped from V and 5 bases from J, the junction kept 13 bases outside the gene matches. In germline, CDR1 is MGHRA, CDR2 YSYEKL. Extracted RNA was reverse transcribed, and the resulting cDNA served as sequencing template. Only in-frame clones appear in the TCRdb table, and some are missing; sequencing was by immunoSEQ multiplex PCR. This table holds roughly 140,000 clones, 80% to 90% found once. Study-wide results and limits: Baseline CD8+ expansion's link to response remains uncertain, as there was one nonresponder.

A note on this clone: The target antigen is unknown.

The receptor's source is a human donor with alopecia areata. The sample consisted of CD8+ T cells sorted from blood, taken at week 4, from a patient treated with tofacitinib. The chain links TRBV4-1 to TRBJ2-2; TRBD2 matches 14 bases. Here the CDR3 reads CASSSKRTSGGTETGELFF. In nucleotides, the CDR3 is TGCGCCAGCAGCTCCAAGAGGACTAGCGGGGGGACTGAAACCGGGGAGCTGTTTTTT.